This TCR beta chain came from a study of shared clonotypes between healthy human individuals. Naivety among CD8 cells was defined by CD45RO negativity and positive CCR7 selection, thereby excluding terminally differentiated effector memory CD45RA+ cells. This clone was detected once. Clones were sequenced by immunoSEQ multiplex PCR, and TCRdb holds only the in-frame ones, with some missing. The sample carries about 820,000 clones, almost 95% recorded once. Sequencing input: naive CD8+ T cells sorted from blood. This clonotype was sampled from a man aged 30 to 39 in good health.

CDR3 coding DNA: TGTGCCAGCAGCTTCAAGGGGGCCTACGAGCAGTACTTC. Encoded protein: CASSFKGAYEQYF. This rearrangement joins TRBV11-2 to TRBJ2-7; tentative D call: TRBD1 (6 bases). The V and J ends lost 3 bases and 2 bases respectively, with 8 bases between them. CDR3 length: 13 residues. Germline CDR1 and CDR2: SGHAT and FQNNGV. The full variable domain, with the rest looked up from reference TRBV11-2 and TRBJ2-7, is EAGVAQSPRYKIIEKRQSVAFWCNPISGHATLYWYQQILGQGPKLLIQFQNNGVVDDSQLPKDRFSAERLKGVDSTLKIQPAKLEDSAVYLCASSFKGAYEQYFGPGTRLTVT.